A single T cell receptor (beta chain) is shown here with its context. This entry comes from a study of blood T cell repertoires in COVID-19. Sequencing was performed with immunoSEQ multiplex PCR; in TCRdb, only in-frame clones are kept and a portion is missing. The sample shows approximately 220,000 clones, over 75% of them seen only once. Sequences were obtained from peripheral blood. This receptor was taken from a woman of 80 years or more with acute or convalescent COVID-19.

The CDR3 region has the DNA TGTGCCAGCAGTTACTCTATTTATTCACCCCTCCACTTT. Amino acid sequence: CASSYSIYSPLHF. The rearrangement links TRBV6-6 to TRBJ1-6; D call uncertain. V gave up 0 bases and J gave up 8 bases, with 5 bases separating them. Germline V lookup: CDR1 MNHNY, CDR2 SVGAGI (reference sequence). This CDR3 has 13 amino acids.